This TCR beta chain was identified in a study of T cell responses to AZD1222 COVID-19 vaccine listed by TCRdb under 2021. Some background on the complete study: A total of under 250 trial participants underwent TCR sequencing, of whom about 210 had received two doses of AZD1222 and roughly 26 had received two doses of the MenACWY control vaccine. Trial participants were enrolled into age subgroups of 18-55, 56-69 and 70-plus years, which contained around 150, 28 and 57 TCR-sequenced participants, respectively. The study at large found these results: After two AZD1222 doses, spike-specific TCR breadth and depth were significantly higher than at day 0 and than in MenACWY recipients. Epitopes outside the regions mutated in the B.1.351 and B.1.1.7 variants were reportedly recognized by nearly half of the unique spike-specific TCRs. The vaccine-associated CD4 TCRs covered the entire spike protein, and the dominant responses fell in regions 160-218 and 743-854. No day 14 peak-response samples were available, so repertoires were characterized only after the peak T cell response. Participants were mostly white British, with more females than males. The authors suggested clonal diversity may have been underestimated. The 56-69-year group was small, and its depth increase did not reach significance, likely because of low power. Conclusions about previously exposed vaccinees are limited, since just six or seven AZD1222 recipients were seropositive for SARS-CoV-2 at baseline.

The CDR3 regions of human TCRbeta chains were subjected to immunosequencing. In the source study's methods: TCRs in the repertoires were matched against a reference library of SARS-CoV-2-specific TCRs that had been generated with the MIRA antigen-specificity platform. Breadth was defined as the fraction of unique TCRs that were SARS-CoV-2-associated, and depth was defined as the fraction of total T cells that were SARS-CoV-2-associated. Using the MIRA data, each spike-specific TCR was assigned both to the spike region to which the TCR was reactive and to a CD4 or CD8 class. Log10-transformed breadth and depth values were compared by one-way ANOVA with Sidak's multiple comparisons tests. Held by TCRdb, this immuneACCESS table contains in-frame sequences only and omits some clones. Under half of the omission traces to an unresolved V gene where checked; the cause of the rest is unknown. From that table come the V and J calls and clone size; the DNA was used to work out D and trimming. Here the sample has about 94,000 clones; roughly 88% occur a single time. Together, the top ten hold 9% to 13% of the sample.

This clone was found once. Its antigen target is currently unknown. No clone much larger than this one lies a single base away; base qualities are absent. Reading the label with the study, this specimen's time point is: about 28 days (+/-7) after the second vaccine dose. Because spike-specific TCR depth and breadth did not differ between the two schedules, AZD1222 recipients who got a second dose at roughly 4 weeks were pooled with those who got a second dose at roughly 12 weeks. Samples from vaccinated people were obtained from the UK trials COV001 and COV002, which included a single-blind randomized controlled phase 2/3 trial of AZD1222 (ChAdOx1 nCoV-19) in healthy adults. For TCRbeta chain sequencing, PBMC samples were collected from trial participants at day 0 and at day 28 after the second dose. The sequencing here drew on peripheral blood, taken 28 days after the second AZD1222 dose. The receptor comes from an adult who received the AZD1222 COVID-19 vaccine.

The nucleotide sequence is TGTGCCAGCAGCAAACCTTCGATCGGGACGCGGATCTACGAGCAGTACTTC. It translates as CASSKPSIGTRIYEQYF. The chain is made from TRBV21-1 and TRBJ2-7. TRBV21-1 is a pseudogene segment. The CDR3 measures 17 amino acids from cysteine to phenylalanine. Only the CDR3 portion is preserved as DNA: 51 bases, with reading frame beginning at the first base.